The clone carrying this T cell receptor (beta chain) has only a few counts. Its target is unknown. TCRdb reprocessed the 5' RACE reads via MiXCR and lists one record per CDR3 protein. This sample yields 430,000 or so distinct CDR3 sequences, of which roughly 23% are seen a single time; roughly an eighth belongs to the top ten. This sample stems from a study of T-cell memory formation after mild COVID-19. This CDR3 region has 15 residues. The V end lost 5 bases, the J end lost 8 bases, and 18 bases lay between the germline ends. Germline CDR1 reads MNHEY; CDR2 reads SMNVEV (reference sequence). Overall study results and limits: Contracting CD8+ clones were enriched in EMRA, CD4+ mainly in CM and EM.

The sample was PBMCs or a T cell subset sorted from them (not recorded which). The sequence was collected from an adult woman who had mild COVID-19 (a few samples of this study predate the infection). Cell type and time point are not known. V gene TRBV27 combines with J gene TRBJ2-2, with D possibly TRBD1 on 6 matching bases. The CDR3 bases are TGTGCCAGCAGTCCGAGGGCAGGGGTTGCGGGGGAGCTGTTTTTT. It encodes CASSPRAGVAGELFF.